This T cell receptor beta chain came from a study of cytomegalovirus exposure and HLA in healthy donors. Across the whole study: In a later analysis, it was reported that the approximately 120 validation repertoires had been produced on the same platform as the 690 or so repertoires belonging to the first cohort. Study observations and caveats: Among TCR sequences, most were rare, though some public TCRs appeared in many donors. Some TCR beta chains (roughly 150 of them) were listed as cytomegalovirus-associated.

The 120-subject validation cohort, separate from the roughly 700-subject first cohort, included the donors. Clones were sequenced by immunoSEQ multiplex PCR, and TCRdb holds only the in-frame ones, with some missing. The sample lists 150,000 to 200,000 clones, 80% to 90% occurring once. A note on this clone: What it binds is unknown.

Trimming left V 1 base short and J 4 bases short, with 14 bases between. This CDR3 comprises 15 residues. Germline V lookup: CDR1 SGHTA, CDR2 FQGNSA. The J gene is TRBJ2-7, the V gene TRBV7-2; D is possibly TRBD1 (5 bases). Source material: PBMCs. The sequence was collected from a woman in her thirties in good health and CMV-seropositive. The CDR3 DNA reads TGTGCCAGCAGCTTAGAAGGACAATTGGGTTACGAGCAGTACTTC. As protein: CASSLEGQLGYEQYF.